The clone carrying this T cell receptor (beta chain) was seen repeatedly, ten times or more. Antigen specificity is unknown. This record comes from a study of glioma-infiltrating T cells. TCR alpha and beta CDR3 regions were amplified from RNA using iRepertoire nested multiplex PCR. From the multiplex PCR reads, TCRdb called clonotypes with MiXCR, one entry per CDR3 protein. The sample lists some 110,000 distinct CDR3 sequences; 23% were seen once. CDR1 and CDR2 (germline): MDHEN, SYDVKM. The ends lost 8 bases at V and 0 bases at J; junction bases unmatched: 7. The CDR3 contains 14 residues. Overall study findings and caveats: Tissue-blood divergence was below expectation in non-neoplastic patients, above in gliomas. Tissue and blood shared very few CDR3 sequences.

This sequence was found in a human donor with low-grade glioma or glioblastoma, undergoing nonglioma brain surgery, or in good health (not recorded which). J is TRBJ2-7 and V is TRBV28, with 7 bases aligning to TRBD1. The source material was glioma tissue, nonneoplastic brain tissue, or PBMCs (not recorded which). In nucleotides, the CDR3 is TGTGCCAGCGTTAGACAGGGTGCCTCCTACGAGCAGTACTTC. Translation: CASVRQGASYEQYF.